The 17 T cell receptor beta chains presented below share a single source sample, sequenced in a study of kidney transplant recipient with SARS-CoV-2 infection. Using its own MiXCR run on the reads, TCRdb lists one record per CDR3 protein. The sample holds 250,000 or so distinct CDR3 sequences, more than 25% seen once. The sequenced sample was a blood sample, obtained at baseline and on roughly day 110 from a kidney transplant recipient. These receptors were obtained from a male patient between 25 and 40 years old who had COVID-19 and was a kidney transplant recipient. Some T cells may be supplied by the graft donor.

In its sample, this clonotype was seen many times. The chain has TRBV5-5 and TRBJ1-2, with D hard to call. Germline V lookup: CDR1 SGHKS, CDR2 YYEKEE (reference sequence). The CDR3 loop spans 16 amino acids. The germline V and J ends were trimmed by 7 bases and 4 bases, with 23 bases remaining between them. CDR3 DNA sequence: TGTGCCAGCTGTAATCATGTCTCGCGAAAGACCTATGGCTACACCTTC. This translates into CASCNHVSRKTYGYTF. The full variable domain, with the rest looked up from reference TRBV5-5 and TRBJ1-2, is DAGVTQSPTHLIKTRGQQVTLRCSPISGHKSVSWYQQVLGQGPQFIFQYYEKEERGRGNFPDRFSARQFPNYSSELNVNALLLGDSALYLCASCNHVSRKTYGYTFGSGTRLTVV.

This clonotype was recorded at least ten times. This rearrangement joins TRBV6-5 to TRBJ1-4; D gene uncertain. The V end was cut by 7 bases, the J end by 0 bases, with 12 bases between. CDR1 is MNHEY and CDR2 is SVGAGI in the germline V gene. The CDR3 covers 15 residues. The CDR3 sequence: CASIAGAATNEKLFF. The CDR3 DNA is TGTGCCAGCATTGCGGGCGCTGCAACTAATGAAAAACTGTTTTTT.

This clonotype was recorded many times. The chain employs TRBV9 and TRBJ2-7, with a weak D call TRBD2 (5 bases). The germline CDR1 and CDR2 sequences are SGDLS and YYNGEE. V was shortened by 4 bases and J by 2 bases, with 13 bases between the two germline ends. The CDR3 has 14 amino acids. The CDR3 sequence is CASSPFDGTYEQYF. CDR3 coding DNA: TGTGCCAGCAGCCCTTTCGACGGGACCTACGAGCAGTACTTC. Complete variable domain (other parts from reference TRBV9 and TRBJ2-7): DSGVTQTPKHLITATGQRVTLRCSPRSGDLSVYWYQQSLDQGLQFLIQYYNGEERAKGNILERFSAQQFPDLHSELNLSSLELGDSALYFCASSPFDGTYEQYFGPGTRLTVT.

This clonotype was detected many times. The chain has TRBV5-1 and TRBJ2-7; TRBD2 agrees at 10 bases. Trimming removed 4 bases from V and 3 bases from J; junction bases left unmatched: 7. The germline V gene has CDR1 SGHRS and CDR2 YFSETQ. The CDR3 is 15 residues long. CDR3 bases: TGCGCCAGCAGCCTGGGGACTAGCGAGCTCTACGAGCAGTACGTC. Its translation is CASSLGTSELYEQYV.

Ten or more counts support this clonotype. The V call is TRBV6-8, the J call TRBJ1-2, with D unclear. CDR3 length equals 17 residues. V lost 5 bases and J 4 bases, leaving 23 bases between the germline ends. CDR1 MNHGY and CDR2 SAAAGT come from the germline V gene. The CDR3 spells CASSTNLRSRKTYGYTF. DNA for the CDR3: TGTGCCAGCAGTACAAATTTACGCTCTAGAAAGACCTATGGCTACACCTTC.

This clonotype was seen ten or more times. The chain combines TRBV6-9 with TRBJ1-2; D gene ambiguous. The length of the CDR3 is 17 residues. V lost 5 bases, J lost 4 bases, and 23 bases lay in between. From germline, CDR1 is MNHGY and CDR2 SVAAGI. The CDR3 reads CASSDDMPYGKTYGYTF. CDR3 coding DNA: TGTGCCAGCAGTGACGACATGCCTTACGGAAAGACCTATGGCTACACCTTC.

The table lists this clonotype with many counts. The J gene is TRBJ2-5, the V gene TRBV5-1, with D maybe TRBD2 (5 bases). This CDR3 is built from 12 residues. In germline, CDR1 is SGHRS, CDR2 YFSETQ. V lost 4 bases and J 5 bases, leaving 9 bases between the germline ends. CDR3 in DNA: TGCGCCAGCAGCCAGGAGGCGGAGACCCAGTACTTC. It specifies CASSQEAETQYF.

This clonotype was detected many times. V gene TRBV6-5 combines with J gene TRBJ2-1, with D uncertain. V lost 5 bases and J lost 3, with 2 bases in between. This CDR3 is built from 11 residues. Per germline, CDR1 MNHEY and CDR2 SVGAGI. In nucleotides, the CDR3 is TGTGCCAGCAGTCGCTACAATGAGCAGTTCTTC. Translation: CASSRYNEQFF.

This clonotype was seen many times. The rearrangement links TRBV7-2 to TRBJ2-7; D perhaps matches TRBD2 (5 bases). This CDR3 spans 14 amino acids. Per germline, CDR1 SGHTA and CDR2 FQGNSA. V dropped 7 bases and J dropped 9 bases, with 22 bases sitting between them. CDR3 amino acids: CASTFGRASSVQYF. For the CDR3, the DNA is TGTGCCAGCACATTCGGAAGGGCTAGCTCTGTGCAGTACTTC.

A word on this clonotype: One base away lies a much larger clone, so this may be a sequencing read error. The chain links TRBV7-8 to TRBJ2-1; TRBD2 agrees at 11 bases. The CDR3 contains 20 residues. The trim removed 3 bases at V and 2 bases at J, leaving 15 bases unmatched. Germline V CDR1 and CDR2: SGHVS, FQNEAQ. CDR3 bases: TGTGCCAGCAGCTTCCATACAGGGGGCTTGACTAGCGGGGCCTACAATGAGCAGTTCTTC. It yields the protein CASSFHTGGLTSGAYNEQFF.

In its sample, this clonotype was seen many times. V and J are TRBV6-8 and TRBJ1-2; no reliable D call. The CDR3 loop spans 17 amino acids. Germline CDR1 MNHGY, CDR2 SAAAGT. The V end was cut by 5 bases, the J end by 4 bases, with 23 bases between. The DNA for the CDR3 is TGTGCCAGCAGTGTGCATCCACGCTCTAGAAAGACCTATGGCTACACCTTC. It translates to CASSVHPRSRKTYGYTF.

Of note for this clonotype: A much larger clone sits a single nucleotide away, making a read error possible. The DNA is omitted, as the CDR3 cannot be located on it reliably, and the CDR3 follows TCRdb's listing. The chain carries TRBV6-2 or TRBV6-3 and TRBJ1-2. Looked up from germline, CDR1 is MNHEY and CDR2 is SVGEGT. The CDR3 is 17 residues long, ends included. This CDR3 reads CASSSSLCIGKTYGYTF.

This clonotype was detected ten times or more. The chain carries TRBV5-1 and TRBJ1-1; TRBD1 agrees at 7 bases. This CDR3 contains 15 residues. The junction had 9 bases not matched to a gene; V was cut back by 0 bases and J by 7 bases. Germline-derived CDR1 and CDR2 are SGHRS and YFSETQ. The chain's CDR3 is CASSLGVGGAGEAFF. For the CDR3, the DNA is TGCGCCAGCAGCTTGGGGGTAGGGGGCGCGGGTGAAGCTTTCTTT.

This clonotype was picked up many times. The chain employs TRBV15 and TRBJ1-1; possibly TRBD1 for D (5 bases). CDR1 and CDR2 from the germline V gene are LNHNV and YYDKDF (reference sequence). V was clipped by 1 base and J by 2 bases, with 17 bases between them. The CDR3 is 17 residues long. The CDR3 spells CATSRGGGTGYNTEAFF. The CDR3 region has the DNA TGTGCCACCAGCAGAGGGGGGGGTACCGGTTACAACACTGAAGCTTTCTTT.

The count of this clonotype is one. This sequence may be a read error, since a much larger clone differs from it by one base. The V and J genes are TRBV5-4 and TRBJ2-5, with a tentative D call TRBD2 (5 bases). Germline V gene data show CDR1 as SGHNT and CDR2 as YYREEE (reference sequence). The CDR3 sequence is 15 residues long. The V end was cut by 2 bases, the J end by 5 bases, with 16 bases between. This chain's CDR3 is CASSFQARGLETQYF. CDR3 sequence (DNA): TGTGCCAGCAGCTTTCAAGCGAGAGGGCTCGAGACCCAGTACTTC.

This clonotype was observed a handful of times. V usage is TRBV9 and J usage is TRBJ2-3; 11 positions match TRBD2. J was trimmed by 2 bases and V by 0 bases; bases with no gene match: 8. Germline V gene data show CDR1 as SGDLS and CDR2 as YYNGEE. The CDR3 is 18 residues long. The CDR3 DNA sequence: TGTGCCAGCAGCGTAGCTACGAATAGCGGGGGGGCCACAGATACGCAGTATTTT. It is translated as CASSVATNSGGATDTQYF.

This clonotype was detected ten times or more. The chain has TRBV13 and TRBJ2-6, with D perhaps matching TRBD1 (5 bases). This CDR3 has 15 residues. V was clipped by 0 bases and J by 5 bases, with 8 bases between them. From germline, CDR1 is PRHDT and CDR2 FYEKMQ (reference sequence). The chain's CDR3 is CASSLGRGRANVLTF. In DNA, the CDR3 is TGTGCCAGCAGCTTAGGAAGGGGCCGGGCCAACGTCCTGACTTTC.